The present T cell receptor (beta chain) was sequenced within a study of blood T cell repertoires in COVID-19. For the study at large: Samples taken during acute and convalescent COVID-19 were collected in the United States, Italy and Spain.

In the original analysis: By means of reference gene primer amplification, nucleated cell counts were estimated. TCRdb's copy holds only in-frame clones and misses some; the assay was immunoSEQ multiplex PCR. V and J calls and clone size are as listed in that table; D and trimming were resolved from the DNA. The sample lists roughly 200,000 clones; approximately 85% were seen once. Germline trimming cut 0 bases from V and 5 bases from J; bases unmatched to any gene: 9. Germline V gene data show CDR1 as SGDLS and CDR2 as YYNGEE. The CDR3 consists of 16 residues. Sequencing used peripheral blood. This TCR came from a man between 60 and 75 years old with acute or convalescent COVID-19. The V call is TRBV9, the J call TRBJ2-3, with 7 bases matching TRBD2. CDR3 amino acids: CASSVEMGGLEDTQYF. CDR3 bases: TGTGCCAGCAGCGTAGAGATGGGAGGGTTGGAAGATACGCAGTATTTT.